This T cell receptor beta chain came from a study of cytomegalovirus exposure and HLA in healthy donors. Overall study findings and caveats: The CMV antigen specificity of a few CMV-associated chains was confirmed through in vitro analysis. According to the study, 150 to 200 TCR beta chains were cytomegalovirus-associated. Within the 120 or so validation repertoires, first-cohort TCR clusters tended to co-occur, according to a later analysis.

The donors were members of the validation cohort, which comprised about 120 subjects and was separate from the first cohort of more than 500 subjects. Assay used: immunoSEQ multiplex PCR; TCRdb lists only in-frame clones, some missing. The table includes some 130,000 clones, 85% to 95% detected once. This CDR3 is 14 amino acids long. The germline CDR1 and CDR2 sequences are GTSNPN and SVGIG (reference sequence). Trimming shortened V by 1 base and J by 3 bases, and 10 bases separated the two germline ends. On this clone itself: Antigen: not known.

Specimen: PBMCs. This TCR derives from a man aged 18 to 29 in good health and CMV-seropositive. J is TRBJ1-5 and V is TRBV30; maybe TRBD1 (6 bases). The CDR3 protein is CAWSEDRYNQPQHF. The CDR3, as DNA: TGTGCCTGGAGTGAAGACAGGTACAATCAGCCCCAGCATTTT.